Listed below are T cell receptor beta chains from one sample, sequenced in a study of T cells in Graves' hyperthyroidism and ophthalmopathy. TCRdb redid the calling of the multiplex PCR reads with MiXCR, one entry per CDR3 protein. The table has 480,000 or so distinct CDR3 sequences, 40% to 55% seen once. Sequenced sample: peripheral blood or thyroid tissue (not recorded which). The receptor source for this set is an adult woman with Graves' disease, either hyperthyroidism or ophthalmopathy (not recorded which). Each CDR3 is given with its conserved first and last residue. The D gene is left open where the match is weak. The size field is filled for only some rows; it gives once, few, many or a size class.

TRBV10-3	-	TRBD2	TRBJ2-7	CAISGGGTSGSYEQYF	TGTGCCATCAGTGGAGGTGGGACTAGCGGGAGTTACGAGCAGTACTTC
TRBV20-1	-	-	TRBJ2-3	CSASIGDLTDTQYF	TGCAGTGCTAGTATTGGGGACCTCACAGATACGCAGTATTTT
TRBV11-2	-	-	TRBJ1-2	CASSFARRTPDGYTF	TGTGCCAGCAGCTTTGCTCGTCGGACTCCGGATGGCTACACCTTC
TRBV10-3	-	TRBD1	TRBJ2-2	CATTHPPGRGTGELFF	TGTGCCACCACTCACCCGCCCGGCAGGGGGACCGGGGAGCTGTTTTTT
TRBV6-1	many	-	TRBJ1-1	CASGYERNTEAFF	TGTGCCAGTGGATACGAGAGGAACACTGAAGCTTTCTTT
TRBV6-2/TRBV6-3	-	TRBD1	TRBJ2-7	CASSYSRTGDRYEQYF	TGTGCCAGCAGTTACTCGAGGACAGGGGATCGCTACGAGCAGTACTTC
TRBV30	-	-	TRBJ1-1	CAWRRQMNTEAFF	TGTGCCTGGAGGAGACAAATGAACACTGAAGCTTTCTTT
TRBV12-3/TRBV12-4	-	-	TRBJ1-5	CASSSTPQYSNQPQHF	TGTGCCAGCAGTTCCACACCTCAATATAGCAATCAGCCCCAGCATTTT
TRBV10-2	-	TRBD2	TRBJ2-7	CASSGLAGGPSPPSGSYEQYF	TGCGCCAGCTCGGGACTAGCGGGAGGGCCTAGCCCCCCTTCGGGTTCCTACGAGCAGTACTTC
TRBV10-3	many	-	TRBJ1-1	CAISESKGTMNTEAFF	TGTGCCATCAGTGAGTCAAAAGGGACAATGAACACTGAAGCTTTCTTT
TRBV6-5	many	TRBD1	TRBJ1-5	CASSRTGSYSNQPQHF	TGTGCCAGCAGTCGGACAGGCTCATATAGCAATCAGCCCCAGCATTTT
TRBV20-1	few	-	TRBJ2-2	CSAYGTGELFF	TGCAGTGCCTACGGGACAGGGGAGCTGTTTTTT
TRBV20-1	-	-	TRBJ2-7	CSARLRKGGTYEQYF	TGCAGTGCCCGGCTTAGGAAGGGCGGCACCTACGAGCAGTACTTC
TRBV15	-	TRBD2	TRBJ2-5	CATSPGGLAVETQYF	TGTGCCACCAGTCCGGGGGGACTAGCGGTAGAGACCCAGTACTTC
TRBV10-3	-	TRBD1	TRBJ1-2	CAISESKGQGMHGYTF	TGTGCCATCAGTGAGTCGAAGGGACAGGGGATGCATGGCTACACCTTC